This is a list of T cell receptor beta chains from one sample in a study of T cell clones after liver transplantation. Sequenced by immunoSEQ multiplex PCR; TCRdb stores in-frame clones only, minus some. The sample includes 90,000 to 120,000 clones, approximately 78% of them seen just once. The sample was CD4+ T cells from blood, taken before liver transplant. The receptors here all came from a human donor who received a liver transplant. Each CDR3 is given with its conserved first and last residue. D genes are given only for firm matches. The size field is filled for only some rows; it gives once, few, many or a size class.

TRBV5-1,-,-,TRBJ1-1,TGCGCCAGCAGTGGAAGGGACTTTGAAGCTTTCTTT,CASSGRDFEAFF
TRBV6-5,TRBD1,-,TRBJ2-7,TGTGCCAGCAGTTACGGGACAGTACCGAGCGAGCAGTACTTC,CASSYGTVPSEQYF
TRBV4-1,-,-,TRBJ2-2,TGCGCCAGCAGGGGGGGCGACCGGGACCACCGGGAGCTGTTTTTT,CASRGGDRDHRELFF
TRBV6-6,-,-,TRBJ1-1,TGTGCCAGCAAGGCGAGGGACCCGAACACTGAAGCTTTCTTT,CASKARDPNTEAFF
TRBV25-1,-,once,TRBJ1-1,TGTGCCAGCAGGAGAGCTGGTGAAGCTTTCTTT,CASRRAGEAFF
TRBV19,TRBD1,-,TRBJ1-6,TGTGCCAGTAGAGTGGACAGGGGGCGATCACCCCTCCACTTT,CASRVDRGRSPLHF
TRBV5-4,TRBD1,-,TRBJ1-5,TGTGCCAGCAGCGGAGACAGGGGTCAGCCCCAGCATTTT,CASSGDRGQPQHF
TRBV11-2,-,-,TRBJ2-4,TGTGCCAGCAGCCAAAGAATTCGGGAGATTCAGTACTTC,CASSQRIREIQYF
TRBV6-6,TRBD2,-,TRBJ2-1,TGTGCCAGCAGTTACTCGACTAGCGGGGACCAACAGGAGCAGTTCTTC,CASSYSTSGDQQEQFF
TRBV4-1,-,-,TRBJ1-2,TGCGCCAGCAGCCAACGGGGTCCTCTGGAGGGCGGCTACACCTTC,CASSQRGPLEGGYTF
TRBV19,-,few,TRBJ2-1,TGTGCCAGTTCGGACGGGCGCTCCTACAATGAGCAGTTCTTC,CASSDGRSYNEQFF
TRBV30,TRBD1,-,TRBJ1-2,TGTGCCTGGAGTCCATACAGGGGTAATGGCTACACCTTC,CAWSPYRGNGYTF
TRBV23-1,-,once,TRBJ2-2,TGCGCCACCCCCGGAGGGGAAACCGGGGAGCTGTTTTTT,CATPGGETGELFF
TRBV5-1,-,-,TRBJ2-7,TGCGCCAGCAGCGCCAACTCCTACGAGCAGTACTTC,CASSANSYEQYF
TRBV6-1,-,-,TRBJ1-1,TGTGCCACCCGAAGGATAGGGAAAGCTTTCTTT,CATRRIGKAFF
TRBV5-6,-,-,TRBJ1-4,TGTGCCAGCAGCTTCTGGGGTTATAATGAAAAACTGTTTTTT,CASSFWGYNEKLFF
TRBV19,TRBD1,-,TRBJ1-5,TGTGCCAGTAGGGAGTTGGCCAGGGGGCGAAGGAGCAATCAGCCCCAGCATTTT,CASRELARGRRSNQPQHF
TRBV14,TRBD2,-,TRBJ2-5,TGTGCCAGCAGCCAGGGGCTAGCGGGAGTGAAGACCCAGTACTTC,CASSQGLAGVKTQYF
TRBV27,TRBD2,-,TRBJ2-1,TGTGCCAGCAGTTTATACGGGACTAGAGTGAACAATGAGCAGTTCTTC,CASSLYGTRVNNEQFF
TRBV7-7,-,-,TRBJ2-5,TGTGCCAGCAGCTTTTCGGGGACAGAGACCCAGTACTTC,CASSFSGTETQYF
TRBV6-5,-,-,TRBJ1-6,TGTGCCAGCAGTCCCCGAGGGGGGGCAAATTCACCCCTCCACTTT,CASSPRGGANSPLHF
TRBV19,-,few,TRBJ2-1,TGTGCCAGTAGACATAGCTCCTACAATGAGCAGTTCTTC,CASRHSSYNEQFF